A single sample is the source of the 26 T cell receptor beta chains below, sequenced in a study of control samples from healthy donors and cancer patients. Data came from immunoSEQ multiplex PCR; TCRdb stores just in-frame clones and leaves some out. The repertoire holds about 120,000 clones, with 85% to 90% as singletons. Input material: blood. Receptors originate from a woman between 65 and 79 years old in good health.

The chain joins TRBV14 to TRBJ2-7, with 8 bases lining up with TRBD2. The CDR3 has 15 residues. Germline V CDR1 and CDR2: SGHDN, FVKESK. After removal of 4 bases from V and 7 bases from J, the junction contained 12 bases not matched to a gene. CDR3 residues: CASSPLSGVAWEQYF. CDR3 bases: TGTGCCAGCAGCCCTCTTAGCGGGGTCGCATGGGAGCAGTACTTC.

The V and J genes are TRBV3-1 (or the pseudogene TRBV3-2) and TRBJ2-3, with D perhaps matching TRBD1 (6 bases). The CDR3 spans 15 residues. Germline-derived CDR1 and CDR2 are LGHDT and YNNKEL (reference sequence). Deletions cut 5 bases from V and 0 bases from J, with 12 bases between. The CDR3 DNA follows: TGTGCCAGCAGCATGGGGGCAGCTAGCACAGATACGCAGTATTTT. Translating it yields CASSMGAASTDTQYF.

The chain combines TRBV5-8 with TRBJ2-1, with 7 nucleotides matching TRBD1. The J segment lost 5 bases and the V segment lost 2 bases, leaving 7 bases of the junction unmatched. The germline V gene has CDR1 SGHTS and CDR2 YDEGEE. The CDR3 runs to 15 residues. This CDR3 reads CASSFRQGGHNEQFF. DNA of the CDR3: TGTGCCAGCAGCTTCAGACAGGGCGGCCACAATGAGCAGTTCTTC.

This chain connects TRBV5-1 to TRBJ2-1; D is possibly TRBD2 (6 bases). Trimming pared 3 bases from V and 8 bases from J, leaving 12 bases between. From germline, CDR1 is SGHRS and CDR2 YFSETQ. The CDR3 consists of 13 residues. The CDR3 DNA reads as TGCGCCAGCAGCTGGCGGAGGGGCGATGAGCAGTTCTTC. It translates to CASSWRRGDEQFF.

The chain combines TRBV5-1 with TRBJ1-4, with 8 bases aligning to TRBD1. The CDR3 has 15 amino acids. The V gene's germline CDR1 is SGHRS and CDR2 YFSETQ. The V and J ends lost 3 bases and 6 bases, in that order; junction bases with no gene match: 7. DNA of the CDR3: TGCGCCAGCAGCTGGACGGGACAGGTAGATGAAAAACTGTTTTTT. Residues: CASSWTGQVDEKLFF.

The chain employs TRBV7-2 and TRBJ1-5; D call uncertain. The germline V gene encodes CDR1 SGHTA and CDR2 FQGNSA. Trimming took 1 base from V and 3 from J, leaving 7 bases between them. This CDR3 contains 14 residues. This CDR3 is CASSLGVVNQPQHF. The DNA for the CDR3 is TGTGCCAGCAGCTTAGGCGTGGTCAATCAGCCCCAGCATTTT.

The chain recombines TRBV10-2 with TRBJ2-3, with D possibly matching TRBD1 (6 bases). This CDR3 contains 14 residues. The V end lost 6 bases, the J end lost 3 bases, and 13 bases lay between the germline ends. The germline V gene encodes CDR1 WSHSY and CDR2 SAAADI. The CDR3 protein is CASSTGYRTDTQYF. The CDR3 DNA is TGCGCCAGCAGCACAGGGTATCGGACAGATACGCAGTATTTT.

This clone was seen only once. The J gene is TRBJ2-3, the V gene TRBV5-1, with 9 bases matching TRBD2. Germline CDR1 reads SGHRS; CDR2 reads YFSETQ. The CDR3 sequence is 17 residues long. The J segment lost 0 bases and the V segment lost 1 base, leaving 6 bases of the junction unmatched. CDR3 DNA: TGCGCCAGCAGCTTGTTTGTTAGCGGGGGAAGCACAGATACGCAGTATTTT. As protein: CASSLFVSGGSTDTQYF.

The CDR3 DNA follows: TGTGCCAGCAGCCAATCCTTTGTGACAGGCTCTGGAAACACCATATATTTT. Its translation: CASSQSFVTGSGNTIYF. The J gene is TRBJ1-3, the V gene TRBV3-1 (or the pseudogene TRBV3-2), with a possible D match to TRBD1 (6 bases). CDR3 length: 17 residues. Germline V gene lookup returns CDR1 LGHDT and CDR2 YNNKEL (reference sequence). Trimming pared 2 bases from V and 0 bases from J, leaving 14 bases between.

V gene TRBV6-5 combines with J gene TRBJ1-6; no firm D call. This CDR3 has 14 amino acids. V lost 6 bases, J lost 12 bases, and 18 bases lay in between. In germline, CDR1 is MNHEY, CDR2 SVGAGI. CDR3 protein: CASSPASQAGPLHF. The DNA for the CDR3 is TGTGCCAGCAGCCCGGCGTCCCAGGCCGGACCCCTCCACTTT.

The CDR3 here is CASSLARHSNQPQHF. For the CDR3, the DNA is TGTGCCAGCAGTTTAGCCAGACATAGCAATCAGCCCCAGCATTTT. V and J are TRBV27 and TRBJ1-5; D unresolved. V dropped 2 bases and J dropped 0 bases, with 8 bases sitting between them. Per the germline V gene, CDR1 is MNHEY and CDR2 is SMNVEV (reference sequence). This CDR3 is 15 amino acids long.

The J gene is TRBJ2-1, the V gene TRBV12-3 or TRBV12-4, with a possible D match to TRBD2 (5 bases). CDR3 length equals 12 residues. Trimming cost V 6 bases and J 5 bases, with 8 bases left between them. DNA for the CDR3: TGTGCCAGCAGGGGAGTGGACAATGAGCAGTTCTTC. It translates to CASRGVDNEQFF.

To note about this clone: The sample holds other DNA sequences that translate to the same CDR3. The chain employs TRBV9 and TRBJ2-1, with 9 bases matching TRBD2. The length of the CDR3 is 16 residues. In germline, CDR1 is SGDLS, CDR2 YYNGEE. Germline trimming cut 0 bases from V and 6 bases from J; bases unmatched to any gene: 7. CDR3 protein: CASSVGGGGGLNEQFF. For the CDR3, the DNA is TGTGCCAGCAGCGTAGGTGGCGGGGGGGGCCTCAATGAGCAGTTCTTC.

The V and J genes are TRBV19 and TRBJ1-5; TRBD1 matches at 8 bases. The CDR3 has 17 residues. Germline CDR1 reads LNHDA; CDR2 reads SQIVND (reference sequence). The V and J ends lost 4 bases and 5 bases, in that order; junction bases with no gene match: 13. CDR3 in amino acids: CASSKWTGSQKDQPQHF. The CDR3 coding sequence is TGTGCCAGTAGTAAATGGACAGGGAGTCAAAAGGATCAGCCCCAGCATTTT.

The rearrangement uses TRBV6-5 and TRBJ1-3, with 7 bases identical to TRBD1. The V gene end was trimmed by 6 bases and the J gene end by 4 bases; junction bases not matched to a gene: 6. The CDR3 consists of 14 residues. The germline gives CDR1 MNHEY, CDR2 SVGAGI. The CDR3: CASRPDRVGNTIYF. The CDR3 region has the DNA TGTGCCAGCAGACCAGACAGGGTCGGAAACACCATATATTTT.

The chain couples TRBV2 to TRBJ2-1; TRBD2 is a possible D gene (5 bases). CDR3 size: 16 residues. V lost 5 bases and J lost 4, with 18 bases in between. Germline CDR1 reads SNHLY; CDR2 reads FYNNEI. In nucleotides, the CDR3 is TGTGCCAGCAGTCGAAGAGGGCTGGTCTTGTACAATGAGCAGTTCTTC. Its protein is CASSRRGLVLYNEQFF.

The V and J genes are TRBV6-5 and TRBJ2-1; a possible D gene is TRBD2 (5 bases). This CDR3 is built from 12 residues. Trimming took 5 bases from V and 7 from J, leaving 9 bases between them. Per germline, CDR1 MNHEY and CDR2 SVGAGI. CDR3 sequence: CASSHEGNEQFF. The CDR3 nucleotides are TGTGCCAGCAGTCACGAGGGTAATGAGCAGTTCTTC.

The rearrangement joins TRBV6-6 to TRBJ1-2; 7 bases agree with TRBD1. Germline CDR1 and CDR2: MNHNY and SVGAGI (reference sequence). The CDR3 has 15 residues. V shed 5 bases and J 2 bases; nucleotides not matched to a gene: 8. This CDR3 reads CASSTPDRPNYGYTF. The DNA of the CDR3 is TGTGCCAGCAGTACCCCGGACAGGCCGAACTATGGCTACACCTTC.

V is TRBV19 and J is TRBJ1-1; D not resolved. With 5 bases removed from V and 10 bases from J, the gap between germline ends came to 14 bases. The CDR3 is 12 amino acids. Germline values: CDR1 LNHDA, CDR2 SQIVND (reference sequence). CDR3 in amino acids: CASSSLGKRAFF. As DNA, the CDR3 is TGTGCCAGTAGTTCGTTGGGGAAGCGAGCTTTCTTT.

This rearrangement joins TRBV10-1 to TRBJ2-3; D not certain. Germline-derived CDR1 and CDR2 are WNHNN and SYGVQD (reference sequence). Trimming pared 5 bases from V and 5 bases from J, leaving 11 bases between. The CDR3 is 13 amino acids. The CDR3 DNA reads TGCGCCAGCAGTAGCTTCGTGGGAGATACGCAGTATTTT. Its translation: CASSSFVGDTQYF.

This chain uses TRBV4-1 with TRBJ2-1; tentatively, D is TRBD2 (7 bases). Germline-derived CDR1 and CDR2 are MGHRA and YSYEKL. V was cut by 4 bases and J by 9 bases, with 22 bases left in between. The CDR3 has 16 amino acids. The CDR3 DNA sequence: TGCGCCAGCAGCCCAAGGTTAGGGGGGGGGCCCCGTGAGCAGTTCTTC. It codes for CASSPRLGGGPREQFF.

V is TRBV7-3 and J is TRBJ2-1; D perhaps matches TRBD2 (7 bases). Looked up from germline, CDR1 is SGHTA and CDR2 is FQGTGA. Trimming stripped 2 bases from V and 3 bases from J, with 14 bases between. CDR3 length: 16 amino acids. Here the CDR3 reads CASSLDLRGGYNEQFF. CDR3 bases: TGTGCCAGCAGCTTAGATTTGAGGGGGGGCTACAATGAGCAGTTCTTC.

This chain joins TRBV5-5 and TRBJ2-2; D is unclear. The length of the CDR3 is 12 residues. Germline V gene sequence: CDR1 SGHKS, CDR2 YYEKEE (reference sequence). Between the trimmed V and J ends, which lost 4 bases and 6 bases, there was a span of 7 bases. DNA of the CDR3: TGTGCCAGCAGCCACAGATCCGGGGAGCTGTTTTTT. Its translation: CASSHRSGELFF. Drawing the rest from reference TRBV5-5 and TRBJ2-2, the complete variable domain is DAGVTQSPTHLIKTRGQQVTLRCSPISGHKSVSWYQQVLGQGPQFIFQYYEKEERGRGNFPDRFSARQFPNYSSELNVNALLLGDSALYLCASSHRSGELFFGEGSRLTVL.

This clone was seen a single time. The chain combines TRBV5-1 with TRBJ1-2; perhaps TRBD1 as D (5 bases). Germline loops: CDR1 SGHRS, CDR2 YFSETQ. V was trimmed by 4 bases and J by 2 bases, leaving 18 bases between them. The CDR3 covers 16 residues. This CDR3 reads CASSPARGNANYGYTF. Written as DNA, the CDR3 is TGCGCCAGCAGCCCGGCTAGGGGAAATGCCAACTATGGCTACACCTTC.

The chain employs TRBV5-4 and TRBJ1-2; no firm D call. Trimming removed 0 bases at V and 8 bases at J, with 14 bases between. CDR1 and CDR2 (germline): SGHNT, YYREEE (reference sequence). The CDR3 is made up of 14 amino acids. This CDR3 reads CASSLDPAPEGYTF. CDR3 bases: TGTGCCAGCAGCTTGGATCCGGCCCCTGAGGGCTACACCTTC.

This chain connects TRBV4-1 to TRBJ1-1; a possible D gene is TRBD1 (5 bases). The CDR3 covers 15 residues. With 4 bases removed from V and 8 bases from J, the gap between germline ends came to 20 bases. Germline CDR1 MGHRA, CDR2 YSYEKL. The CDR3 coding sequence is TGCGCCAGCAGCCCCCGGGGCCCAGGGTACGAGGAAGCTTTCTTT. It codes for CASSPRGPGYEEAFF.